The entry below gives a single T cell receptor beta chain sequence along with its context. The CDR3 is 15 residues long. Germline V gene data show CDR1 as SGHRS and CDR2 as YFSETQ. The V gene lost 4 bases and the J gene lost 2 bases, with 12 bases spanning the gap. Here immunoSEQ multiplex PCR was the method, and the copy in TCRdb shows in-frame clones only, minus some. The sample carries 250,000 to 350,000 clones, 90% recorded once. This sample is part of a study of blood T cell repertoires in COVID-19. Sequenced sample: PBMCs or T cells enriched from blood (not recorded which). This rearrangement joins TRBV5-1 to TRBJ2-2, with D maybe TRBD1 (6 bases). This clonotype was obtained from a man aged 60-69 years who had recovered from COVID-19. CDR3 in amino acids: CASSAGQRNTGELFF. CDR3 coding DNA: TGCGCCAGCAGCGCCGGACAGAGAAACACCGGGGAGCTGTTTTTT.